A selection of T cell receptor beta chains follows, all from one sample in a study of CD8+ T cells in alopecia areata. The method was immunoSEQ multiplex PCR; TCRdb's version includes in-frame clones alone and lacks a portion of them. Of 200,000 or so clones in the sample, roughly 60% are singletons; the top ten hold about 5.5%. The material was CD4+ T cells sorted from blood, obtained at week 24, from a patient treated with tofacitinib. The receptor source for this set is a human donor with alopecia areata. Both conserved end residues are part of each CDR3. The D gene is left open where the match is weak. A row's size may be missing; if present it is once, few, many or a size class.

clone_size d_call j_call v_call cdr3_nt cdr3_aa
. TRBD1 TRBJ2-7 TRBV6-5 TGTGCCAGCAGTTTCGGGACAGGGATCTACGAGCAGTACTTC CASSFGTGIYEQYF
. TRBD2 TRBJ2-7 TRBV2 TGTGCCAGCAGGGAAAAGACTAGCGGGGTTCCTAGGGAGCAGTACTTC CASREKTSGVPREQYF
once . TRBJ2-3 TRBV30 TGTGCCTGGAGTGTTTCAGATACGCAGTATTTT CAWSVSDTQYF
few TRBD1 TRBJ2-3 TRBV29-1 TGCAGCGGGGGACAGGGACGGGCAGATACGCAGTATTTT CSGGQGRADTQYF
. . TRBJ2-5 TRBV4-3 TGCGCCAGCAGCCAAGATCAAAAGGTGGTCGCGACCCAGTACTTC CASSQDQKVVATQYF
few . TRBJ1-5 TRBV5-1 TGCGCCAGCAGCTTAGGGGGTAGAGAACCCCAGCATTTT CASSLGGREPQHF
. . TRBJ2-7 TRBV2 TGTGCCAGCCATGTTACTGGCTACGAGCAGTACTTC CASHVTGYEQYF
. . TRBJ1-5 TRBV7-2 TGTGCCAGCAGCTTTAAAGAGAATCAGCCCCAGCATTTT CASSFKENQPQHF
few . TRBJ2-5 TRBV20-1 TGCAGTGTGGGAAAGACCCAGTACTTC CSVGKTQYF
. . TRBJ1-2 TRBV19 TGTGCCAGTACCCCCGGTGGGCTAAACTATGGCTACACCTTC CASTPGGLNYGYTF
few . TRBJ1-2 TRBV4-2 TGTGCCAGCAGCCAATCTTGGGGGAACTATGGCTACACCTTC CASSQSWGNYGYTF
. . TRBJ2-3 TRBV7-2 TGTGCCAGCAGCTCGCAGATAAGGCGAGATACGCAGTATTTT CASSSQIRRDTQYF
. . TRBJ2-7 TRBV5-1 TGCGCCAGCAGCCTCGATACAGGGAACCACGAGCAGTACTTC CASSLDTGNHEQYF
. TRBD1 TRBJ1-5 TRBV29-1 TGCAGCGTGGCTACAGGGGCAAATCAGCCCCAGCATTTT CSVATGANQPQHF
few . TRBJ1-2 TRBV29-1 TGCAGCGTCCTCGAGGCAGGGGATAACTATGGCTACACCTTC CSVLEAGDNYGYTF
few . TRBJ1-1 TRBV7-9 TGTGCCAGCAGCTTAGAATCTCTCACTGAAGCTTTCTTT CASSLESLTEAFF
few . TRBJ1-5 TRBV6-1 TGTGCCAGCAGTGACACCAGGGGTAATCAGCCCCAGCATTTT CASSDTRGNQPQHF
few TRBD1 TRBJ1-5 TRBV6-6 TGTGCCAGCAGTACCCAGGGGGGGGATCAGCCCCAGCATTTT CASSTQGGDQPQHF
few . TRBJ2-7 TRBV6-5 TGTGCCAGCAGTTACCCTACTAGCTATGAGTACGAGCAGTACTTC CASSYPTSYEYEQYF
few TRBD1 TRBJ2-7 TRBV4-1 TGCGCCAGCAGCCAAGCGGGACAGGGTACCTACGAGCAGTACTTC CASSQAGQGTYEQYF